Listed below are T cell receptor beta chains from one sample, sequenced in a study of cytomegalovirus exposure and HLA in healthy donors. Sequencing was performed with immunoSEQ multiplex PCR; in TCRdb, only in-frame clones are kept and a portion is missing. The table records 95,000 to 150,000 clones, roughly 80% of them present only once. Sequenced: PBMCs. These receptors were obtained from a young man in good health and CMV-seronegative. CDR3s include the opening cysteine and the closing phenylalanine or tryptophan. The D gene is left open where the match is weak. For some rows the clone size is stated as once, few or many, or as a class when expanded; others skip it.

J gene,clone size,V gene,D gene,CDR3 protein,CDR3 DNA
TRBJ2-7,.,TRBV5-1,.,CASSSLSGEALPYEQYF,TGCGCCAGCAGCTCGCTAAGTGGGGAGGCTTTACCATACGAGCAGTACTTC
TRBJ1-5,.,TRBV30,.,CAWSVTSGKNQPQHF,TGTGCCTGGAGTGTAACTTCAGGGAAAAATCAGCCCCAGCATTTT
TRBJ2-1,.,TRBV5-1,TRBD1,CASREGQNYNEQFF,TGCGCCAGCCGCGAGGGACAGAACTACAATGAGCAGTTCTTC
TRBJ1-1,.,TRBV7-7,.,CASSLYMNTEAFF,TGTGCCAGCAGCTTATATATGAACACTGAAGCTTTCTTT
TRBJ2-7,.,TRBV6-6,TRBD1,CASTSIGTGSAEQYF,TGTGCCAGCACCTCAATTGGGACAGGGAGCGCCGAGCAGTACTTC
TRBJ1-4,.,TRBV15,TRBD1,CATSHGVQGANEKLFF,TGTGCCACCAGCCACGGCGTCCAGGGGGCTAATGAAAAACTGTTTTTT
TRBJ2-3,.,TRBV28,TRBD2,CASTGGRREGSDTQYF,TGTGCCAGCACGGGGGGGAGGAGGGAAGGATCAGATACGCAGTATTTT
TRBJ2-1,few,TRBV9,TRBD2,CASSVEGGRSYNEQFF,TGTGCCAGCAGCGTAGAAGGCGGGAGATCCTACAATGAGCAGTTCTTC
TRBJ2-1,.,TRBV6-5,TRBD2,CAAAGGFNEQFF,TGTGCAGCGGCGGGGGGGTTTAATGAGCAGTTCTTC
TRBJ2-7,.,TRBV5-4,.,CASSVPGPYSYEQYF,TGTGCCAGCAGCGTACCGGGTCCTTACTCCTACGAGCAGTACTTC
TRBJ2-7,.,TRBV19,TRBD1,CASRQGYEQYF,TGTGCCAGTAGACAGGGGTACGAGCAGTACTTC
TRBJ1-1,few,TRBV5-6,TRBD1,CASSFPTGGGAFF,TGTGCCAGCAGCTTTCCGACAGGGGGCGGCGCTTTCTTT
TRBJ2-5,once,TRBV5-1,.,CASSLGRGVSETQYF,TGCGCCAGCAGCTTGGGCAGGGGGGTTTCGGAGACCCAGTACTTC
TRBJ1-4,.,TRBV19,.,CASSRQETAKLFF,TGTGCCAGTAGTAGACAGGAGACGGCAAAACTGTTTTTT
TRBJ1-2,.,TRBV7-6,.,CASSLDEGHLGGYTF,TGTGCCAGCAGCTTAGATGAGGGCCACTTGGGTGGCTACACCTTC
TRBJ2-7,once,TRBV29-1,TRBD1,CSVWTGVGQYF,TGCAGCGTTTGGACAGGCGTAGGGCAGTACTTC
TRBJ1-2,.,TRBV18,TRBD1,CASSRGQGALATRGYTF,TGTGCCAGCTCACGGGGACAGGGGGCGCTTGCGACTCGGGGCTACACCTTC
TRBJ1-1,.,TRBV16,TRBD1,CASRRERGPSLNTEAFF,TGTGCCAGCAGAAGAGAAAGGGGGCCTTCATTGAACACTGAAGCTTTCTTT
TRBJ2-3,.,TRBV7-6,TRBD2,CASSLGSGGADTQYF,TGTGCCAGCAGCTTAGGGAGCGGGGGAGCAGATACGCAGTATTTT
TRBJ1-2,once,TRBV9,.,CASSAAEDYGYTF,TGTGCCAGCAGCGCCGCGGAGGATTATGGCTACACCTTC
TRBJ2-2,.,TRBV6-5,TRBD2,CASGGLGNTGELFF,TGTGCCAGCGGGGGACTAGGAAACACCGGGGAGCTGTTTTTT
TRBJ2-3,.,TRBV7-9,TRBD1,CASVRQGKDTQYF,TGTGCCAGCGTACGACAGGGGAAGGATACGCAGTATTTT
TRBJ1-1,.,TRBV19,.,CASSIWLENTEAFF,TGTGCCAGTAGTATATGGTTAGAAAACACTGAAGCTTTCTTT
TRBJ2-1,.,TRBV29-1,TRBD1,CSVKAGTGMGSYNEQFF,TGCAGCGTTAAGGCCGGGACAGGGATGGGCTCCTACAATGAGCAGTTCTTC
TRBJ2-3,.,TRBV5-1,.,CASSPGESTDTQYF,TGCGCCAGCAGCCCCGGAGAGAGCACAGATACGCAGTATTTT
TRBJ1-5,.,TRBV19,.,CASSQQGRFGQPQHF,TGTGCCAGTAGTCAACAGGGTCGTTTTGGTCAGCCCCAGCATTTT
TRBJ1-4,.,TRBV28,.,CASSLVSGATNEKLFF,TGTGCCAGCAGTTTAGTGTCAGGTGCAACTAATGAAAAACTGTTTTTT
TRBJ1-2,.,TRBV28,TRBD1,CASTGYLQGAGYTF,TGTGCCAGCACGGGCTACCTACAGGGGGCGGGCTACACCTTC
TRBJ2-1,.,TRBV21-1,.,CASSPRPLAGENNEQFF,TGTGCCAGCAGCCCCCGCCCTCTAGCGGGGGAGAACAATGAGCAGTTCTTC
TRBJ2-7,.,TRBV29-1,.,CSVDSTPNEQYF,TGCAGCGTGGACAGCACCCCCAACGAGCAGTACTTC
TRBJ2-3,.,TRBV5-1,TRBD2,CASSSGLAGALTLSTDTQYF,TGCGCCAGCAGCTCAGGACTAGCGGGGGCCCTGACCCTTAGCACAGATACGCAGTATTTT
TRBJ2-7,.,TRBV28,.,CASSFSSYEQYF,TGTGCCAGCAGTTTTTCTTCCTACGAGCAGTACTTC
TRBJ2-1,.,TRBV7-3,TRBD2,CASSPRGAGGQGEQFF,TGTGCCAGCAGCCCGCGGGGAGCGGGGGGGCAGGGTGAGCAGTTCTTC
TRBJ1-4,.,TRBV5-4,TRBD1,CASSDRGNEKLFF,TGTGCCAGCTCGGACAGGGGGAATGAAAAACTGTTTTTT